Below, 18 T cell receptor beta chains from the same sample are listed, as sequenced in a study of cytomegalovirus exposure and HLA in healthy donors. PCR primers comprised 60 Vbeta and 13 Jbeta primers. Generated by immunoSEQ multiplex PCR, the TCRdb table keeps only in-frame clones and is missing some. The sample has 85,000 to 90,000 clones; approximately 76% are singletons. The sample was PBMCs. These TCRs come from a man younger than 45 in good health and CMV-seropositive.

For this clone: The junction differs from germline at one of its ends, possibly a read error. The DNA for the CDR3 is TGTGCCAGTAGAATAGCGGGAGGCACAGATACGCAGTATTTT. Amino acid sequence: CASRIAGGTDTQYF. The rearrangement joins TRBV19 to TRBJ2-3, with 9 positions matching TRBD2. Germline V gene sequence: CDR1 LNHDA, CDR2 SQIVND (reference sequence). The CDR3 sequence is 14 residues long.

V usage is TRBV4-3 and J usage is TRBJ2-2; 8 bases fit TRBD2. CDR3 length: 16 residues. The trim removed 1 base at V and 0 bases at J, leaving 1 base unmatched. Germline assignment: CDR1 LGHNA and CDR2 YSLEER. CDR3 sequence reads: CASSQAGGANTGELFF. The CDR3 nucleotides read TGCGCCAGCAGCCAAGCCGGGGGGGCGAACACCGGGGAGCTGTTTTTT.

This clone was found once. The gene calls are TRBV4-3 and TRBJ2-2, with 9 bases lining up with TRBD2. CDR3 length equals 19 residues. Germline V gene data show CDR1 as LGHNA and CDR2 as YSLEER. Germline trimming cut 0 bases from V and 6 bases from J; bases unmatched to any gene: 14. CDR3 DNA sequence: TGCGCCAGCAGCCAAGATCATGAGGGAGCGGGGGGTATTGCCGGGGAGCTGTTTTTT. The encoded protein is CASSQDHEGAGGIAGELFF.

This rearrangement joins TRBV5-4 to TRBJ2-3; 11 bases are shared with TRBD1. Germline assignment: CDR1 SGHNT and CDR2 YYREEE (reference sequence). The CDR3 is 16 amino acids. The J segment lost 3 bases and the V segment lost 2 bases, leaving 5 bases of the junction unmatched. The CDR3 DNA reads TGTGCCAGCAGCTTAGGGACAGGGGGTTCGACAGATACGCAGTATTTT. Protein: CASSLGTGGSTDTQYF.

The chain has TRBV9 and TRBJ2-2; D possibly corresponds to TRBD2 (5 bases). The CDR3 extends over 14 amino acids. In germline, CDR1 is SGDLS, CDR2 YYNGEE. V was shortened by 4 bases and J by 0 bases, with 7 bases between the two germline ends. CDR3 sequence reads: CASSHGANTGELFF. The CDR3 DNA is TGTGCCAGCAGCCACGGGGCGAACACCGGGGAGCTGTTTTTT.

As DNA, the CDR3 is TGTGCCAGCAGTTTGTCTAGCGGGGGGGCCAATGAGCAGTTCTTC. It yields the protein CASSLSSGGANEQFF. The V gene is TRBV27, the J gene TRBJ2-1, with 12 bases that match TRBD2. V gave up 3 bases and J gave up 6 bases; unmatched junction bases: 3. This CDR3 spans 15 amino acids. CDR1 and CDR2 from the germline V gene are MNHEY and SMNVEV (reference sequence).

V usage is TRBV2 and J usage is TRBJ2-7; 7 positions match TRBD1. Trimming took 6 bases from V and 4 from J; bases not matched to a gene: 9. Germline V gene lookup returns CDR1 SNHLY and CDR2 FYNNEI. The CDR3 loop spans 14 amino acids. The CDR3 here is CASSTTTGFYEQYF. The CDR3 coding sequence is TGTGCCAGCAGCACGACGACAGGGTTTTACGAGCAGTACTTC.

This chain links TRBV7-2 with TRBJ2-7; 10 bases are a match to TRBD1. Looked up from germline, CDR1 is SGHTA and CDR2 is FQGNSA. The ends lost 1 base at V and 4 bases at J; junction bases unmatched: 4. The CDR3 contains 15 residues. CDR3 coding DNA: TGTGCCAGCAGCTTAGTCGGGGACAGGGGTTACGAGCAGTACTTC. Amino acids: CASSLVGDRGYEQYF.

The chain couples TRBV4-1 to TRBJ1-1; D uncertain. CDR1 is MGHRA, CDR2 YSYEKL, per germline. Trimming stripped 3 bases from V and 0 bases from J, with 11 bases between. The length of the CDR3 is 15 residues. The chain's CDR3 is CASSHLGGMNTEAFF. CDR3 bases: TGCGCCAGCAGCCACCTGGGAGGTATGAACACTGAAGCTTTCTTT.

This clone was observed once. The CDR3 sequence: CASSPYSPQGSYNEQFF. CDR3 coding DNA: TGTGCCAGCAGTCCCTATAGTCCACAGGGCTCCTACAATGAGCAGTTCTTC. This chain links TRBV28 with TRBJ2-1; possibly TRBD1 for D (6 bases). Germline V gene sequence: CDR1 MDHEN, CDR2 SYDVKM. The CDR3 sequence is 17 residues long. V lost 5 bases, J lost 0 bases, and 17 bases lay in between.

The CDR3 loop reads CASSLAEGATGELFF. As DNA, the CDR3 is TGTGCCAGCAGCTTGGCAGAGGGGGCGACCGGGGAGCTGTTTTTT. The chain couples TRBV5-5 to TRBJ2-2; 7 bases are shared with TRBD1. J gave up 5 bases and V 0 bases, and 4 bases lay outside the gene matches. The CDR3 extends over 15 amino acids. CDR1 SGHKS and CDR2 YYEKEE come from the germline V gene (reference sequence). Filled out from reference TRBV5-5 and TRBJ2-2, the complete variable domain reads DAGVTQSPTHLIKTRGQQVTLRCSPISGHKSVSWYQQVLGQGPQFIFQYYEKEERGRGNFPDRFSARQFPNYSSELNVNALLLGDSALYLCASSLAEGATGELFFGEGSRLTVL.

This chain connects TRBV5-1 to TRBJ2-1; TRBD1 might be the D (5 bases). With 3 bases removed from V and 1 base from J, the gap between germline ends came to 8 bases. In germline, CDR1 is SGHRS, CDR2 YFSETQ. The CDR3 covers 14 residues. The CDR3 loop is CASSWGNSYNEQFF. The DNA for the CDR3 is TGCGCCAGCAGCTGGGGCAATTCCTACAATGAGCAGTTCTTC.

The rearrangement uses TRBV19 and TRBJ2-3, with 11 bases fitting TRBD2. Germline trimming cut 1 base from V and 6 bases from J; bases unmatched to any gene: 6. The CDR3 runs to 16 residues. Germline V gene data show CDR1 as LNHDA and CDR2 as SQIVND (reference sequence). The CDR3 sequence is CASSIGGLAGGDTQYF. CDR3 nucleotide sequence: TGTGCCAGTAGTATAGGGGGCTTAGCGGGGGGGGATACGCAGTATTTT.

The rearrangement links TRBV7-2 to TRBJ1-4; perhaps TRBD1 as D (6 bases). CDR1 and CDR2 from the germline V gene are SGHTA and FQGNSA. Trimming left V 1 base short and J 5 bases short, with 11 bases between. The CDR3 spans 15 residues. CDR3 amino acids: CASSLGQVGNEKLFF. Here the CDR3 DNA reads TGTGCCAGCAGCTTAGGACAGGTTGGGAATGAAAAACTGTTTTTT.

The genes are TRBV6-1 and TRBJ2-2; unclear D gene. V shed 6 bases and J shed 6 bases, with 5 bases lying between them. CDR1 and CDR2 from the germline V gene are MNHNS and SASEGT. This CDR3 has 11 amino acids. The CDR3 DNA is TGTGCCAGCAGGTTCGCCGGGGAGCTGTTTTTT. Translated: CASRFAGELFF.

This clone was recorded a few times. The rearrangement joins TRBV10-1 to TRBJ2-4, with 12 positions matching TRBD1. Germline CDR1 is WNHNN and CDR2 is SYGVQD (reference sequence). CDR3 length: 18 residues. The J segment lost 1 base and the V segment lost 4 bases, leaving 8 bases of the junction unmatched. The CDR3, as DNA: TGCGCCAGCAGTGTGGGACAGGGGGCGATGACGGCCAAAAACATTCAGTACTTC. Amino acid sequence: CASSVGQGAMTAKNIQYF.

The rearrangement joins TRBV27 to TRBJ2-7; D is perhaps TRBD2 (7 bases). With 7 bases removed from V and 6 bases from J, the gap between germline ends came to 22 bases. The V gene's germline CDR1 is MNHEY and CDR2 SMNVEV (reference sequence). The CDR3 is 15 residues long. The CDR3 nucleotides read TGTGCCAGCACCACCGCGCCGTCGGGGGGCGGCGAGCAGTACTTC. Its protein is CASTTAPSGGGEQYF.

Only a few counts were recorded for this clone. V usage is TRBV5-5 and J usage is TRBJ2-3; TRBD1 is a possible D gene (7 bases). Trimming removed 5 bases from V and 2 bases from J, with 24 bases in between. The CDR3 spans 18 residues. CDR1 SGHKS and CDR2 YYEKEE come from the germline V gene (reference sequence). For the CDR3, the DNA is TGTGCCAGCAGTAAGCGAGGGGGCGGGGACAGCCACACAGATACGCAGTATTTT. This gives the protein CASSKRGGGDSHTDTQYF.